This T cell receptor (beta chain) stems from a study of cytomegalovirus exposure and HLA in healthy donors. Study summary: The same platform used for the 666 first-cohort repertoires was also used for the 90 to 150 validation repertoires, as a later analysis reported.

The germline V gene has CDR1 GTSNPN and CDR2 SVGIG (reference sequence). CDR3 length: 15 amino acids. V dropped 0 bases and J dropped 3; count of bases not matched to a gene: 7. Separate from the 666-subject first cohort, the roughly 120-subject validation cohort was the one that the donors belonged to. Findings and limits, study-wide: The study labeled 170 or so TCR beta chains cytomegalovirus-associated. It was reported that the classifier diagnosed cytomegalovirus status with high specificity and sensitivity in both the original and validation cohorts.

About this clone itself: Its antigen is undetermined.

Profiling relied on immunoSEQ multiplex PCR, and the TCRdb table lists in-frame clones only, not all of them. Seen here are 85,000 to 120,000 clones, around 96% observed once, and the top ten hold roughly 0.9%. This TCR was recovered from a young woman in good health and CMV-seronegative. The rearrangement uses TRBV30 and TRBJ2-7, with 8 bases matching TRBD1. The sequenced sample consisted of PBMCs. The CDR3 DNA is TGTGCCTGGAGTGTAGGTCAGGGGGCCGACTACGAGCAGTACTTC. It translates to CAWSVGQGADYEQYF.